Presented here are 27 T cell receptor beta chains from one specimen sequenced in a study of blood T cell repertoires in COVID-19. Assay used: immunoSEQ multiplex PCR; TCRdb lists only in-frame clones, some missing. The sample lists 280,000 or so clones; approximately 86% were seen once. The sequenced sample was peripheral blood. These TCRs come from a woman between 25 and 40 years old who had recovered from COVID-19.

This clone was seen a single time. This chain joins TRBV5-6 and TRBJ2-3; 9 bases agree with TRBD1. CDR3 length equals 16 residues. Trimming took 2 bases from V and 3 from J; bases not matched to a gene: 7. The V gene's germline CDR1 is SGHDT and CDR2 YYEEEE. The CDR3 DNA reads TGTGCCAGCAGCTTATTCGTCGGACAGGGGACAGATACGCAGTATTTT. Protein: CASSLFVGQGTDTQYF.

The chain has TRBV24-1 and TRBJ2-1, with D perhaps TRBD1 (5 bases). Trimming stripped 1 base from V and 12 bases from J, with 15 bases between. The V gene's germline CDR1 is KGHDR and CDR2 SFDVKD. This CDR3 contains 14 residues. The CDR3 loop is CATSDFFGQTAQFF. Written as DNA, the CDR3 is TGTGCCACCAGTGATTTTTTTGGGCAGACAGCGCAGTTCTTC.

The rearrangement uses TRBV4-3 and TRBJ2-3, with 10 bases that match TRBD1. The J segment lost 8 bases and the V segment lost 0 bases, leaving 8 bases of the junction unmatched. The CDR3 consists of 16 residues. Germline CDR1 is LGHNA and CDR2 is YSLEER. The CDR3 spells CASSQDGDRGMVTQYF. Here the CDR3 DNA reads TGCGCCAGCAGCCAAGATGGGGACAGGGGAATGGTTACGCAGTATTTT.

This clone is a singleton in its sample. The rearrangement joins TRBV7-2 to TRBJ2-2, with D perhaps TRBD2 (7 bases). From germline, CDR1 is SGHTA and CDR2 FQGNSA. The V end was cut by 1 base, the J end by 5 bases, with 11 bases between. The CDR3 runs to 15 residues. The CDR3 region has the DNA TGTGCCAGCAGCTTAGTAGGGGGGGTGACCGGGGAGCTGTTTTTT. Translation gives CASSLVGGVTGELFF.

The chain recombines TRBV6-5 with TRBJ2-4; the match to TRBD1 covers 7 bases. Germline lookup yields CDR1 MNHEY and CDR2 SVGAGI. With 6 bases clipped from V and 6 bases from J, the junction kept 8 bases outside the gene matches. The CDR3 is 14 residues long. The CDR3 loop reads CASSPGQVLNIQYF. In DNA form, the CDR3 reads TGTGCCAGCAGCCCAGGACAGGTTTTAAACATTCAGTACTTC.

CDR3: CAWSYGTSTSYEQYF. CDR3 coding DNA: TGTGCCTGGAGCTACGGGACATCCACCTCCTACGAGCAGTACTTC. The V and J genes are TRBV30 and TRBJ2-7; perhaps TRBD1 as D (6 bases). The CDR3 sequence is 15 residues long. The germline V and J ends were trimmed by 3 bases and 0 bases, with 15 bases remaining between them. In germline, CDR1 is GTSNPN, CDR2 SVGIG (reference sequence). The full variable domain, its missing parts supplied by reference TRBV30 and TRBJ2-7, is SQTIHQWPATLVQPVGSPLSLECTVEGTSNPNLYWYRQAAGRGLQLLFYSVGIGQISSEVPQNLSASRPQDRQFILSSKKLLLSDSGFYLCAWSYGTSTSYEQYFGPGTRLTVT.

The J gene is TRBJ2-3, the V gene TRBV27; TRBD1 is a possible D gene (5 bases). CDR3 length equals 14 residues. Germline-derived CDR1 and CDR2 are MNHEY and SMNVEV (reference sequence). Trimming removed 7 bases from V and 8 bases from J, with 19 bases in between. The CDR3 spells CASNGFVGQGTQYF. DNA of the CDR3: TGTGCCAGCAACGGTTTTGTAGGTCAGGGTACGCAGTATTTT.

In this sample, this clone turned up once. The genes are TRBV5-4 and TRBJ2-7; 12 bases line up with TRBD2. Per germline, CDR1 SGHNT and CDR2 YYREEE (reference sequence). The CDR3 is made up of 15 amino acids. Trimming took 5 bases from V and 7 from J; bases not matched to a gene: 10. The CDR3 sequence: CASRPLAGGPREQYF. As DNA, the CDR3 is TGTGCCAGCAGGCCTCTAGCGGGAGGGCCGAGGGAGCAGTACTTC.

The rearrangement joins TRBV21-1 to TRBJ2-3; the table's D call of TRBD2 was not tested on the DNA. TRBV21-1 is tagged as a pseudogene. This CDR3 has 14 amino acids. The CDR3 nucleotides are TGTGCCAGCAGCCCAGGGAACGGCGGGAGGGCGCAGTATTTT. As protein: CASSPGNGGRAQYF.

The chain is built from TRBV29-1 and TRBJ2-7; weak D call: TRBD1 (6 bases). There are 11 residues in the CDR3. Trimming removed 4 bases at V and 3 bases at J, with 7 bases between. Germline-derived CDR1 and CDR2 are SQVTM and ANQGSEA. The CDR3 sequence is CSVVGGYEQYF. The CDR3 DNA reads as TGCAGCGTTGTAGGGGGCTACGAGCAGTACTTC.

V and J are TRBV19 and TRBJ2-2; D unclear. The CDR3 consists of 12 residues. V was pared by 7 bases and J by 3 bases, with 6 bases between. Looked up from germline, CDR1 is LNHDA and CDR2 is SQIVND (reference sequence). This CDR3 is CASNRDTGELFF. CDR3 bases: TGTGCCAGTAATCGGGACACCGGGGAGCTGTTTTTT.

The chain joins TRBV6-2 or TRBV6-3 to TRBJ2-1; a possible D gene is TRBD2 (5 bases). This CDR3 comprises 17 residues. The germline V and J ends were trimmed by 2 bases and 2 bases, with 16 bases remaining between them. Germline V gene data show CDR1 as MNHEY and CDR2 as SVGEGT. CDR3 sequence reads: CASSYPRYAGTYNEQFF. In DNA, the CDR3 is TGTGCCAGCAGTTACCCCCGCTATGCGGGTACCTACAATGAGCAGTTCTTC.

The gene calls are TRBV7-2 and TRBJ2-7, with D unclear. V shed 1 base and J shed 3 bases, with 7 bases lying between them. The CDR3 loop spans 13 amino acids. CDR1 and CDR2 (germline): SGHTA, FQGNSA. The CDR3 is CASSLGFSYEQYF. The CDR3 bases are TGTGCCAGCAGCTTAGGGTTCAGCTACGAGCAGTACTTC.

This clone was recorded only once. The chain has TRBV5-5 and TRBJ1-1, with a tentative D call TRBD1 (6 bases). V lost 6 bases to trimming and J lost 4 bases, with 16 bases between them. The CDR3 has 14 residues. Germline loops: CDR1 SGHKS, CDR2 YYEKEE (reference sequence). CDR3 protein: CASIETGTVTEAFF. CDR3 sequence (DNA): TGTGCCAGCATCGAGACAGGCACGGTCACTGAAGCTTTCTTT. The full variable domain, completed using reference TRBV5-5 and TRBJ1-1, is DAGVTQSPTHLIKTRGQQVTLRCSPISGHKSVSWYQQVLGQGPQFIFQYYEKEERGRGNFPDRFSARQFPNYSSELNVNALLLGDSALYLCASIETGTVTEAFFGQGTRLTVV.

CDR3 loop: CASSPSTGYEQYF. In DNA form, the CDR3 reads TGTGCCAGCAGCCCCTCCACCGGGTACGAGCAGTACTTC. The chain couples TRBV6-5 to TRBJ2-7; the D is unclear. CDR1 is MNHEY, CDR2 SVGAGI, per germline. The germline V and J ends were trimmed by 6 bases and 4 bases, with 13 bases remaining between them. The CDR3 is 13 amino acids.

The chain is built from TRBV5-4 and TRBJ1-1; 7 nucleotides line up with TRBD1. Trimming cost V 3 bases and J 4 bases; bases outside gene matches: 12. Germline V gives CDR1 SGHNT, CDR2 YYREEE (reference sequence). The CDR3 length is 16 residues. The CDR3 sequence: CASSSKATGLRTEAFF. Here the CDR3 DNA reads TGTGCCAGCAGCTCAAAAGCGACAGGGCTGCGCACTGAAGCTTTCTTT. Combining the CDR3 with reference TRBV5-4 and TRBJ1-1 gives the whole variable domain ETGVTQSPTHLIKTRGQQVTLRCSSQSGHNTVSWYQQALGQGPQFIFQYYREEENGRGNFPPRFSGLQFPNYSSELNVNALELDDSALYLCASSSKATGLRTEAFFGQGTRLTVV.

The gene calls are TRBV15 and TRBJ1-2; 7 nucleotides match TRBD1. Germline V gene sequence: CDR1 LNHNV, CDR2 YYDKDF (reference sequence). The J segment lost 4 bases and the V segment lost 2 bases, leaving 10 bases of the junction unmatched. The CDR3 contains 16 residues. The CDR3 region is CATSRSRKGAVYGYTF. The CDR3 DNA reads as TGTGCCACCAGCAGATCACGAAAGGGGGCGGTCTATGGCTACACCTTC.

This clone has ten or more counts. The chain couples TRBV5-1 to TRBJ1-1, with a possible D match to TRBD1 (5 bases). This CDR3 contains 15 residues. CDR1 is SGHRS and CDR2 is YFSETQ in the germline V gene. V lost 0 bases, J lost 2 bases, and 11 bases lay in between. CDR3 coding DNA: TGCGCCAGCAGCTTGGGATCAGGGTCAAACACTGAAGCTTTCTTT. It yields the protein CASSLGSGSNTEAFF. The variable domain in full, with the rest retrieved from reference TRBV5-1 and TRBJ1-1, is KAGVTQTPRYLIKTRGQQVTLSCSPISGHRSVSWYQQTPGQGLQFLFEYFSETQRNKGNFPGRFSGRQFSNSRSEMNVSTLELGDSALYLCASSLGSGSNTEAFFGQGTRLTVV.

This sequence joins TRBV5-1 and TRBJ2-5, with TRBD1 matching 11 bases. Per germline, CDR1 SGHRS and CDR2 YFSETQ. Trimming removed 0 bases from V and 5 bases from J; junction bases left unmatched: 3. The CDR3 covers 15 residues. In DNA, the CDR3 is TGCGCCAGCAGCTTGGGGGACAGGGGGTCTGAGACCCAGTACTTC. It encodes CASSLGDRGSETQYF.

This chain joins TRBV19 and TRBJ1-3, with D unclear. Germline values: CDR1 LNHDA, CDR2 SQIVND (reference sequence). The ends were cut back, 10 bases at V and 0 bases at J, with 10 bases in the middle. The CDR3 length is 13 residues. The CDR3 DNA reads TGTGCCACCCTCGGGATCTCTGGAAACACCATATATTTT. Amino acids: CATLGISGNTIYF.

The CDR3 sequence is CASGPGAWANTGELFF. The CDR3 DNA follows: TGTGCCAGCGGGCCAGGGGCCTGGGCGAACACCGGGGAGCTGTTTTTT. The rearrangement joins TRBV27 to TRBJ2-2; tentatively, D is TRBD1 (6 bases). Germline V gene lookup returns CDR1 MNHEY and CDR2 SMNVEV (reference sequence). V lost 8 bases and J lost 0, with 16 bases in between. This CDR3 has 16 residues.

Here the CDR3 reads CASSPRGTEGTDTQYF. The CDR3 DNA follows: TGTGCCAGCTCACCCCGCGGGACAGAGGGCACAGATACGCAGTATTTT. The chain uses TRBV18 and TRBJ2-3; D may be TRBD1 (7 bases). V dropped 3 bases and J dropped 1 base, with 14 bases sitting between them. The germline gives CDR1 KGHSH, CDR2 LQKENI. CDR3 length: 16 residues.

The gene calls are TRBV18 and TRBJ2-7; D gene ambiguous. Germline V CDR1 and CDR2: KGHSH, LQKENI. V was shortened by 5 bases and J by 0 bases, with 11 bases between the two germline ends. The CDR3 has 14 residues. CDR3 sequence: CASSENPSSYEQYF. DNA for the CDR3: TGTGCCAGCTCAGAGAACCCGAGCTCCTACGAGCAGTACTTC.

The V call is TRBV6-1, the J call TRBJ1-5; possible D gene TRBD1, 6 bases. Germline V gene lookup returns CDR1 MNHNS and CDR2 SASEGT. The CDR3 covers 12 residues. V gave up 3 bases and J gave up 12 bases, with 12 bases separating them. The CDR3 region has the DNA TGTGCCAGCAGTGATATAAGGGACAACCAGCATTTT. The encoded protein is CASSDIRDNQHF.

This clone was detected once. The J gene is TRBJ2-7, the V gene TRBV28, with 9 bases identical to TRBD1. CDR1 is MDHEN and CDR2 is SYDVKM in the germline V gene. Trimming at V came to 4 bases and at J to 4 bases, leaving 11 bases not matched to a gene. The CDR3 extends over 16 amino acids. The chain's CDR3 is CASSSTWTGVGYEQYF. In DNA form, the CDR3 reads TGTGCCAGCAGTTCTACATGGACAGGGGTGGGGTACGAGCAGTACTTC.

J is TRBJ2-2 and V is TRBV30, with 9 bases fitting TRBD2. Germline-derived CDR1 and CDR2 are GTSNPN and SVGIG (reference sequence). V lost 1 base, J lost 4 bases, and 4 bases stayed unmatched. The CDR3 is made up of 15 amino acids. The CDR3 region is CAWSARGGGTGELFF. Written as DNA, the CDR3 is TGTGCCTGGAGTGCGCGGGGGGGCGGCACCGGGGAGCTGTTTTTT.

The chain joins TRBV24-1 to TRBJ1-5, with 9 nucleotides matching TRBD1. Losses at the gene ends were 4 bases for V and 1 base for J; bases not matched to a gene: 16. This CDR3 is built from 20 residues. CDR1 and CDR2 (germline): KGHDR, SFDVKD. This CDR3 reads CATSDYPGTGCFRSNQPQHF. In DNA, the CDR3 is TGTGCCACCAGTGACTACCCTGGGACAGGGTGTTTTAGGAGCAATCAGCCCCAGCATTTT.